This T cell receptor (beta chain) was identified during a study of radiotherapy plus CTLA-4 blockade in lung cancer. Study details: Patients showed objective responses in 18% of cases, and disease control was achieved by 31%.

Points on this clone: The antigen remains unidentified.

Clones were sequenced by immunoSEQ multiplex PCR, and TCRdb holds only the in-frame ones, with some missing. The data hold some 80,000 clones, with about four fifths observed a single time. People whose metastatic non-small-cell lung cancer was chemo-refractory got focal radiation along with CTLA-4 blockade by ipilimumab. Overall study results and limits: Blood-borne expansion of tumor-derived TCR clones followed radiotherapy plus ipilimumab. Reported findings show early blood T cell clone dynamics, with interferon-beta, best predicted response.

Trimming removed 0 bases from V and 6 bases from J, with 9 bases in between. Per germline, CDR1 LGHNA and CDR2 YNFKEQ. This CDR3 is built from 14 residues. This material consisted of peripheral blood, taken from a patient treated with radiotherapy plus ipilimumab. This TCR was sampled from a human donor with non-small cell lung cancer whose response to radiotherapy plus ipilimumab could not be evaluated. Some clones in this sample may be carry-over from other donors' samples. The genes are TRBV4-2 and TRBJ1-5; D may be TRBD1 (5 bases). The CDR3 DNA reads as TGTGCCAGCAGCCAAGAAGCAGGGTTTCAGCCCCAGCATTTT. Translation: CASSQEAGFQPQHF.